The next 26 T cell receptor beta chains were all read from a single sample in a study of T cell responses to AZD1222 COVID-19 vaccine. This table comes from immunoSEQ multiplex PCR, and its TCRdb copy is limited to in-frame clones, with some not included. Of 100,000 to 150,000 clones in the sample, 80% to 90% were seen once. Sequenced here: peripheral blood, sampled on day 0 of AZD1222 vaccination. The receptors here all came from an adult in good health.

The chain uses TRBV12-5 and TRBJ1-2; D gene ambiguous. CDR3 length: 14 amino acids. V shed 0 bases and J shed 4 bases, with 9 bases lying between them. In germline, CDR1 is LGHNT, CDR2 FRNRAP. In nucleotides, the CDR3 is TGTGCTAGTGGTTTGGTAGGGCGGTTCTATGGCTACACCTTC. Its protein product is CASGLVGRFYGYTF.

The genes are TRBV5-1 and TRBJ2-5, with D hard to call. V was trimmed by 2 bases and J by 2 bases, leaving 10 bases between them. Germline lookup yields CDR1 SGHRS and CDR2 YFSETQ. The CDR3 has 14 residues. This CDR3 is CASSLGNVQETQYF. CDR3 DNA sequence: TGCGCCAGCAGCTTAGGTAATGTGCAAGAGACCCAGTACTTC.

The chain uses TRBV25-1 and TRBJ1-1, with TRBD1 as a possible D gene (5 bases). Germline CDR1 and CDR2: MGHDK and SYGVNS. Trimming took off 7 bases at V and 0 bases at J, with 15 bases between the two ends. The CDR3 is 15 residues long. The DNA for the CDR3 is TGTGCCAGCACTCCCCGGGGCACGGTGAACACTGAAGCTTTCTTT. Translation: CASTPRGTVNTEAFF.

This clone was picked up one time. The chain carries TRBV5-6 and TRBJ1-5; D is perhaps TRBD1 (5 bases). The CDR3 is 13 residues long. Germline lookup yields CDR1 SGHDT and CDR2 YYEEEE. V was pared by 7 bases and J by 6 bases, with 14 bases between. CDR3 nucleotides: TGTGCCAGCTCGCGGGGGTGGAGTCAGCCCCAGCATTTT. Protein sequence: CASSRGWSQPQHF.

CDR3 in DNA: TGCGCCAGCAGCCCCGGGACATACAATGAGCAGTTCTTC. This encodes CASSPGTYNEQFF. The rearrangement links TRBV5-1 to TRBJ2-1, with D perhaps TRBD1 (6 bases). CDR1 SGHRS and CDR2 YFSETQ come from the germline V gene. The V gene lost 4 bases and the J gene lost 4 bases, with 9 bases spanning the gap. The CDR3 consists of 13 residues.

The chain joins TRBV3-1 (or the pseudogene TRBV3-2) to TRBJ2-2, with D tentatively TRBD1 (6 bases). The V and J ends lost 7 bases and 1 base respectively, with 10 bases between them. Germline V gives CDR1 LGHDT, CDR2 YNNKEL (reference sequence). The CDR3 has 14 amino acids. The CDR3 nucleotides are TGTGCCAGCACCGAGGGGGTGAACACCGGGGAGCTGTTTTTT. Translation gives CASTEGVNTGELFF.

V usage is TRBV5-4 and J usage is TRBJ1-4; 8 positions agree with TRBD1. The CDR3 totals 16 residues. After removal of 4 bases from V and 7 bases from J, the junction contained 12 bases not matched to a gene. Germline CDR1 SGHNT, CDR2 YYREEE (reference sequence). CDR3 residues: CASSRYDGTGREKLFF. The CDR3 DNA follows: TGTGCCAGCAGCCGTTACGACGGGACAGGTCGTGAAAAACTGTTTTTT.

CDR3 bases: TGTGCCAGCAGCGTAGATCCACGGGCTAGAAACACTGAAGCTTTCTTT. It yields the protein CASSVDPRARNTEAFF. The genes are TRBV9 and TRBJ1-1; D remains unclear. The V end was cut by 0 bases, the J end by 2 bases, with 14 bases between. Germline V gives CDR1 SGDLS, CDR2 YYNGEE. This CDR3 is built from 16 residues.

This chain connects TRBV9 to TRBJ1-5; TRBD1 is a possible D gene (5 bases). Trimming shortened V by 1 base and J by 5 bases, and 13 bases separated the two germline ends. Germline V CDR1 and CDR2: SGDLS, YYNGEE. The CDR3 sequence is 15 residues long. The CDR3 protein is CASSVLDSPHQPQHF. In nucleotides, the CDR3 is TGTGCCAGCAGCGTACTAGACAGTCCGCATCAGCCCCAGCATTTT.

The chain is built from TRBV19 and TRBJ1-3; possible D gene TRBD1, 5 bases. The CDR3 totals 13 residues. CDR1 and CDR2 (germline): LNHDA, SQIVND (reference sequence). Trimming stripped 7 bases from V and 2 bases from J, with 9 bases between. The CDR3 protein is CASTGTAGNTIYF. In DNA, the CDR3 is TGTGCCAGTACCGGGACCGCTGGAAACACCATATATTTT.

Written as DNA, the CDR3 is TGTGCCAGCTCACCTTCCTCTCTCGAGGGGTATGGCTACACCTTC. Its protein product is CASSPSSLEGYGYTF. The chain couples TRBV18 to TRBJ1-2, with D maybe TRBD1 (5 bases). From germline, CDR1 is KGHSH and CDR2 LQKENI. The V end lost 3 bases, the J end lost 5 bases, and 16 bases lay between the germline ends. This CDR3 spans 15 amino acids.

This chain uses TRBV28 with TRBJ2-7; D is possibly TRBD1 (5 bases). Trimming stripped 4 bases from V and 3 bases from J, with 7 bases between. CDR1 MDHEN and CDR2 SYDVKM come from the germline V gene. The CDR3 has 12 residues. The CDR3 reads CASSSTVYEQYF. CDR3 DNA: TGTGCCAGCAGTTCGACAGTCTACGAGCAGTACTTC.

The gene calls are TRBV28 and TRBJ2-7; D is unresolved. Looked up from germline, CDR1 is MDHEN and CDR2 is SYDVKM. The CDR3 covers 15 residues. The V and J ends lost 5 bases and 2 bases respectively, with 16 bases between them. The CDR3 bases are TGTGCCAGCAGTCCCATGACGGCAGGAACCTACGAGCAGTACTTC. As protein: CASSPMTAGTYEQYF. The full variable domain, completed using reference TRBV28 and TRBJ2-7, is DVKVTQSSRYLVKRTGEKVFLECVQDMDHENMFWYRQDPGLGLRLIYFSYDVKMKEKGDIPEGYSVSREKKERFSLILESASTNQTSMYLCASSPMTAGTYEQYFGPGTRLTVT.

The CDR3 DNA is TGCAGTGCTAGTCCACAAACTAGCGGGCTAGGCACAGATACGCAGTATTTT. It translates to CSASPQTSGLGTDTQYF. The chain combines TRBV20-1 with TRBJ2-3; 9 positions agree with TRBD2. V shed 3 bases and J 1 base; nucleotides not matched to a gene: 11. Germline-derived CDR1 and CDR2 are DFQATT and SNEGSKA (reference sequence). The CDR3 runs 17 residues.

The chain links TRBV7-2 to TRBJ1-1; possibly TRBD1 for D (5 bases). In germline, CDR1 is SGHTA, CDR2 FQGNSA. V shed 5 bases and J shed 4 bases, with 17 bases lying between them. The CDR3 runs to 15 residues. The CDR3 nucleotides read TGTGCCAGCAGCGACTCAGGGTCGGGGAGCACTGAAGCTTTCTTT. Its protein is CASSDSGSGSTEAFF.

The CDR3 DNA is TGTGCCAGCAGCAGCTGGGAGAGACCTAGCACAGATACGCAGTATTTT. Residues: CASSSWERPSTDTQYF. The rearrangement links TRBV11-3 to TRBJ2-3; TRBD2 is a possible D gene (5 bases). V lost 5 bases to trimming and J lost 0 bases, with 15 bases between them. Germline assignment: CDR1 SGHNT and CDR2 YENEEA. The CDR3 has 16 residues.

This sequence joins TRBV4-3 and TRBJ2-2; D remains unclear. V lost 0 bases to trimming and J lost 2 bases, with 13 bases between them. Germline V gene sequence: CDR1 LGHNA, CDR2 YSLEER. This CDR3 has 17 amino acids. Here the CDR3 reads CASSQDFARINTGELFF. The CDR3 DNA reads TGCGCCAGCAGCCAAGATTTTGCCCGGATTAACACCGGGGAGCTGTTTTTT.

The chain employs TRBV7-2 and TRBJ1-2; D might be TRBD1 (5 bases). This CDR3 region has 16 residues. The V end was cut by 2 bases, the J end by 0 bases, with 13 bases between. Germline V gene data show CDR1 as SGHTA and CDR2 as FQGNSA. The CDR3 is CASSLHGAGANYGYTF. The CDR3 DNA is TGTGCCAGCAGCTTACATGGGGCAGGAGCTAACTATGGCTACACCTTC.

This chain uses TRBV29-1 with TRBJ2-3, with TRBD2 matching over 10 bases. CDR1 and CDR2 from the germline V gene are SQVTM and ANQGSEA. The CDR3 is made up of 16 amino acids. With V trimmed by 2 bases and J by 2 bases, 7 bases remained unmatched. The CDR3 region is CSVELAGVRYTDTQYF. Written as DNA, the CDR3 is TGCAGCGTTGAACTAGCGGGAGTTCGATACACAGATACGCAGTATTTT.

This chain uses TRBV18 with TRBJ1-4; 8 bases match TRBD1. The CDR3 contains 14 residues. CDR1 is KGHSH, CDR2 LQKENI, per germline. The J segment lost 8 bases and the V segment lost 3 bases, leaving 5 bases of the junction unmatched. The CDR3, as DNA: TGTGCCAGCTCACCCAGGGGGCGCGGGGAAAAACTGTTTTTT. Translation gives CASSPRGRGEKLFF.

The rearrangement uses TRBV7-2 and TRBJ2-1, with 9 bases matching TRBD2. Germline V lookup: CDR1 SGHTA, CDR2 FQGNSA. After removal of 1 base from V and 5 bases from J, the junction contained 3 bases not matched to a gene. The CDR3 extends over 15 amino acids. The CDR3 nucleotides read TGTGCCAGCAGCTTAGTGGGACTAGCAGACAATGAGCAGTTCTTC. Translation gives CASSLVGLADNEQFF.

J is TRBJ1-6 and V is TRBV18; tentatively, D is TRBD1 (5 bases). V lost 6 bases, J lost 8 bases, and 20 bases lay in between. Germline V lookup: CDR1 KGHSH, CDR2 LQKENI. The CDR3 has 16 amino acids. The CDR3 protein is CASSPTLGGGDSPLHF. The CDR3 nucleotides read TGTGCCAGCTCGCCTACCCTTGGGGGGGGAGATTCACCCCTCCACTTT.

The genes are TRBV18 and TRBJ2-5; D may match TRBD1 or TRBD2 (5 bases each). CDR1 KGHSH and CDR2 LQKENI come from the germline V gene. Trimming shortened V by 3 bases and J by 3 bases, and 8 bases separated the two germline ends. The CDR3 length is 13 residues. CDR3 amino acids: CASSPQGEETQYF. The CDR3, as DNA: TGTGCCAGCTCACCGCAGGGAGAAGAGACCCAGTACTTC.

V is TRBV29-1 and J is TRBJ2-1; D gene uncertain. CDR1 and CDR2 (germline): SQVTM, ANQGSEA. CDR3 length: 11 residues. V lost 4 bases and J lost 8, with 9 bases in between. This CDR3 is CSVGAVDEQFF. In DNA, the CDR3 is TGCAGCGTTGGAGCTGTGGATGAGCAGTTCTTC.

This chain uses TRBV30 with TRBJ2-1; tentatively, D is TRBD2 (7 bases). The CDR3 consists of 15 residues. Germline assignment: CDR1 GTSNPN and CDR2 SVGIG (reference sequence). The V end lost 4 bases, the J end lost 8 bases, and 21 bases lay between the germline ends. The CDR3 loop reads CAWKPVGGALDEQFF. Here the CDR3 DNA reads TGTGCCTGGAAACCCGTTGGGGGGGCCCTGGATGAGCAGTTCTTC.

The chain has TRBV5-1 and TRBJ1-6; unclear D gene. Looked up from germline, CDR1 is SGHRS and CDR2 is YFSETQ. V lost 0 bases and J 3 bases, leaving 10 bases between the germline ends. CDR3 length: 16 amino acids. CDR3 DNA sequence: TGCGCCAGCAGCTTGGGAACAGTCCTCTATAATTCACCCCTCCACTTT. Translation gives CASSLGTVLYNSPLHF.